This T cell receptor (beta chain) was captured in a study of intratumoral heterogeneity in liver cancer. Notes on the study in general: Regional tumor-infiltrating lymphocyte burden differences seen by RNA-seq were reportedly confirmed using TCR sequencing. Between tumor regions of either patient, overall clonality differed insignificantly. The authors noted under-sampled tumor-infiltrating lymphocyte representation as a limitation.

Trimming took 0 bases from V and 3 from J, leaving 9 bases between them. This CDR3 has 15 residues. Germline lookup yields CDR1 LGHNA and CDR2 YSLEER. The hepatocellular carcinoma nodule was sampled at distinct, geographically separated regions. Concerning this clone: Antigen specificity is unknown.

Sequencing was performed with immunoSEQ multiplex PCR; in TCRdb, only in-frame clones are kept and a portion is missing. The sample includes about 6,600 clones, about three fifths seen only once; the top ten take around 13%. The sequence was collected from a man in his 70s with hepatocellular carcinoma. The starting material was tumor tissue, obtained before any cancer treatment. J is TRBJ1-5 and V is TRBV4-3; D perhaps matches TRBD1 (6 bases). CDR3 sequence: CASSQEWTDNQPQHF. CDR3 DNA: TGCGCCAGCAGCCAAGAGTGGACAGACAATCAGCCCCAGCATTTT.